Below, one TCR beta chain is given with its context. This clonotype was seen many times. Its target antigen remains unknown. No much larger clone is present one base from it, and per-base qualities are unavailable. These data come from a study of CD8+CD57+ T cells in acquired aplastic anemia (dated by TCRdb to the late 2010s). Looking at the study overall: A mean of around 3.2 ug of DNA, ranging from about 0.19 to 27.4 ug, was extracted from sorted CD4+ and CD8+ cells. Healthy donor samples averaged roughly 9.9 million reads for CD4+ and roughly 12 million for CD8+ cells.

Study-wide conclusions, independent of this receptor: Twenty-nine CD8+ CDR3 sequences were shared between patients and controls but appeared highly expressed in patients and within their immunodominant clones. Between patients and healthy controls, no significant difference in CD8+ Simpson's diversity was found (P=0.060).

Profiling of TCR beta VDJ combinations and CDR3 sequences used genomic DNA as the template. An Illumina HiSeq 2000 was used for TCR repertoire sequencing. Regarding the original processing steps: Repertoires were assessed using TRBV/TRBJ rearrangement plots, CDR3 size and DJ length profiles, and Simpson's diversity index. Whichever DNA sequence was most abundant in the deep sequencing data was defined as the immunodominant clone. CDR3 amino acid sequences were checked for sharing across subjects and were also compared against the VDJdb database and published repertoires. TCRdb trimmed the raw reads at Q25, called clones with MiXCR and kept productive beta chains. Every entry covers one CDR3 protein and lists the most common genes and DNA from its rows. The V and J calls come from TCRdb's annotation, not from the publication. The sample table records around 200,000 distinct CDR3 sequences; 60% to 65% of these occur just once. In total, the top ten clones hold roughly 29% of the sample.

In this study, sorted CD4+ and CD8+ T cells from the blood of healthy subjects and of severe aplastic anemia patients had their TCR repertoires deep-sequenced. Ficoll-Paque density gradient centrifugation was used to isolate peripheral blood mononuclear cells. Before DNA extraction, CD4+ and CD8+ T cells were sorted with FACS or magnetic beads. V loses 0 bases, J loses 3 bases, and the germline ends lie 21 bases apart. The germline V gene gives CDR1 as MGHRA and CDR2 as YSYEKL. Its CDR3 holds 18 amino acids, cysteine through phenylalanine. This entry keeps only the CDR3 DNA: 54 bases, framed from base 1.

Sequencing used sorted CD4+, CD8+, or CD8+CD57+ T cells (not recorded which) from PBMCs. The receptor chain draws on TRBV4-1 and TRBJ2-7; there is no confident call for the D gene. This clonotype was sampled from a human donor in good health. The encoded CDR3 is CASSQEDVLSLALYEQYF. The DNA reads TGCGCCAGCAGCCAAGAAGACGTGCTTAGTCTTGCCCTCTACGAGCAGTACTTC.